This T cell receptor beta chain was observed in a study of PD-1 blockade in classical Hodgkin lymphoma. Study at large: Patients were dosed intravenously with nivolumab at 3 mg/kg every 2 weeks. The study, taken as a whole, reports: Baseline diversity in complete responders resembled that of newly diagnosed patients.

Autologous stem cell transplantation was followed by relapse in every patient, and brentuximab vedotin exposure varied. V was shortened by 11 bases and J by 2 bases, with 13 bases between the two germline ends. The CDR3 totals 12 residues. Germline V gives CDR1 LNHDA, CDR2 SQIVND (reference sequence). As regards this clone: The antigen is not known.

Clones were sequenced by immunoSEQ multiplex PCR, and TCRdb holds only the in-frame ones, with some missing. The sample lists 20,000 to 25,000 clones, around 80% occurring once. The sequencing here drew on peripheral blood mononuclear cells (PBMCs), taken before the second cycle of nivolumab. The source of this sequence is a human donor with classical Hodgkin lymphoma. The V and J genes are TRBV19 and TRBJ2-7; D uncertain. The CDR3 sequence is CACGGGPYEQYF. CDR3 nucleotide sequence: TGTGCCTGCGGCGGCGGCCCCTACGAGCAGTACTTC.